Given below is one TCR beta chain in context. What it recognizes is unknown. Mixed lymphocyte reaction cells were cocultured at 37°C for about 6 days. Some clones are missing from TCRdb's copy, which holds only in-frame ones; the method was immunoSEQ multiplex PCR. The sample lists roughly 9,900 clones; roughly two fifths were seen once. The CDR3 extends over 13 amino acids. Trimming shortened V by 5 bases and J by 2 bases, and 9 bases separated the two germline ends. Germline CDR1 SGHAT, CDR2 FQDESV (reference sequence). This specimen belongs to a study of siplizumab effects on memory and regulatory T cells. Study-level information: Either no drug or siplizumab at around 0.93 ug/mL was used in mixed lymphocyte reactions that were paired.

General study findings and limits: Apparently more diverse than memory cells, naive T cells also seemed major alloresponse contributors. Sequences below about 10^-5 frequency were poorly captured. As a result, only a minor fraction of alloreactive clones mapped to unstimulated subsets.

The TCR sequence derives from a human donor in good health; the cells came from an allogeneic mixed lymphocyte reaction. This sequence joins TRBV11-1 and TRBJ1-2, with D uncertain. The specimen was CFSE-low (dividing) CD4+ T cells sorted from an allogeneic mixed lymphocyte reaction. DNA for the CDR3: TGTGCCAGCAGCCCTGGATCAAACTATGGCTACACCTTC. Protein: CASSPGSNYGYTF. Supplemented by reference TRBV11-1 and TRBJ1-2, the full variable domain reads EAEVAQSPRYKITEKSQAVAFWCDPISGHATLYWYRQILGQGPELLVQFQDESVVDDSQLPKDRFSAERLKGVDSTLKIQPAELGDSAMYLCASSPGSNYGYTFGSGTRLTVV.